These 27 T cell receptor beta chains originate from one sample sequenced in a study of OX40 agonist ivuxolimab in advanced cancers. Profiling relied on immunoSEQ multiplex PCR, and the TCRdb table lists in-frame clones only, not all of them. The sample records around 70,000 clones, over 70% being singletons. Material: CD4+ or CD8+ T cells sorted from blood, obtained in a trial of the OX40 agonist ivuxolimab. The receptors were gathered from an adult with an advanced solid tumor such as melanoma, head and neck, liver or kidney cancer.

This clone has a handful of counts. This chain links TRBV4-2 with TRBJ2-1, with D hard to call. Trimming pared 0 bases from V and 4 bases from J, leaving 13 bases between. CDR1 is LGHNA, CDR2 YNFKEQ, per germline. This CDR3 region has 16 residues. DNA for the CDR3: TGTGCCAGCAGCCAAGATCCAATACTGGTGTACAATGAGCAGTTCTTC. This encodes CASSQDPILVYNEQFF.

This clone was recorded only once. The chain employs TRBV7-6 and TRBJ2-1; 11 bases match TRBD2. CDR3 length equals 15 residues. The germline gives CDR1 SGHVS, CDR2 FNYEAQ. Trimming removed 5 bases from V and 5 bases from J; junction bases left unmatched: 5. The CDR3 loop reads CASSVLAGAHNEQFF. The CDR3, as DNA: TGTGCCAGCAGCGTACTAGCGGGGGCCCACAATGAGCAGTTCTTC.

This clone was detected a few times. This chain links TRBV5-1 with TRBJ1-2; TRBD1 matches 10 bases. V dropped 0 bases and J dropped 7; count of bases not matched to a gene: 3. From germline, CDR1 is SGHRS and CDR2 YFSETQ. The CDR3 runs 14 residues. The CDR3 reads CASSLGQGAIGYTF. The CDR3 DNA sequence: TGCGCCAGCAGCTTGGGACAGGGGGCTATTGGCTACACCTTC.

This clone has a handful of counts. The chain joins TRBV5-1 to TRBJ2-3; TRBD1 aligns across 7 bases. The CDR3 totals 16 residues. Trimming took 0 bases from V and 4 from J; bases not matched to a gene: 8. Germline V gene sequence: CDR1 SGHRS, CDR2 YFSETQ. CDR3 DNA: TGCGCCAGCAGCTTGGGGAGACAGGGTTCGGCAGATACGCAGTATTTT. The encoded protein is CASSLGRQGSADTQYF.

Comments on this clone: The germline gene is not matched at one end of the junction; a read error may be the cause. The same CDR3 is also encoded by other DNA sequences in this sample. V and J are TRBV7-9 and TRBJ2-7, with 7 bases matching TRBD1. The length of the CDR3 is 16 residues. CDR1 SEHNR and CDR2 FQNEAQ come from the germline V gene (reference sequence). The CDR3 nucleotides read TGTGCCAGCAGCCTCGAGCAGGGGGACAGACCCTACGAACAGTACTTC. This sequence encodes CASSLEQGDRPYEQYF.

The gene calls are TRBV5-1 and TRBJ2-3; D possibly corresponds to TRBD2 (6 bases). This CDR3 contains 16 residues. Germline V gene sequence: CDR1 SGHRS, CDR2 YFSETQ. The V end was cut by 4 bases, the J end by 2 bases, with 17 bases between. In DNA, the CDR3 is TGCGCCAGCAGCCCCCTCGGGGGAGCAGTCACAGATACGCAGTATTTT. Translation gives CASSPLGGAVTDTQYF.

This rearrangement joins TRBV19 to TRBJ1-2; 10 bases line up with TRBD1. V lost 0 bases to trimming and J lost 2 bases; unmatched junction nucleotides: 6. CDR1 and CDR2 (germline): LNHDA, SQIVND (reference sequence). This CDR3 is built from 17 residues. For the CDR3, the DNA is TGTGCCAGTAGTATAGAAAAGGGACAGGGGCTGAACTATGGCTACACCTTC. It encodes CASSIEKGQGLNYGYTF.

The rearrangement links TRBV29-1 to TRBJ2-1; D is perhaps TRBD1 (5 bases). CDR3 length: 13 amino acids. V was shortened by 4 bases and J by 7 bases, with 14 bases between the two germline ends. Germline V gives CDR1 SQVTM, CDR2 ANQGSEA. This chain's CDR3 is CSVARRRGNEQFF. The CDR3 region has the DNA TGCAGCGTTGCCCGGAGAAGGGGAAATGAGCAGTTCTTC.

This clone was seen once. The chain links TRBV20-1 to TRBJ2-7, with TRBD1 identical over 7 bases. The CDR3 consists of 11 residues. V shed 6 bases, J shed 3 bases, and the junction held 2 bases outside the gene matches. Per the germline V gene, CDR1 is DFQATT and CDR2 is SNEGSKA (reference sequence). This chain's CDR3 is CSARGHYEQYF. In nucleotides, the CDR3 is TGCAGTGCAAGGGGGCACTACGAGCAGTACTTC.

The chain uses TRBV4-1 and TRBJ1-3; tentative D call: TRBD1 (5 bases). Germline V gene lookup returns CDR1 MGHRA and CDR2 YSYEKL. The length of the CDR3 is 16 residues. V lost 4 bases to trimming and J lost 2 bases, with 15 bases between them. CDR3 region: CASSPVPGTTGNTIYF. In DNA form, the CDR3 reads TGCGCCAGCAGCCCGGTTCCAGGGACTACTGGAAACACCATATATTTT.

V and J are TRBV12-5 and TRBJ1-2; D is uncertain. CDR1 and CDR2 (germline): LGHNT, FRNRAP. V lost 6 bases and J 0 bases, leaving 17 bases between the germline ends. CDR3 size: 16 residues. The CDR3 bases are TGTGCTAGTGGGTCCGTGGGCAGAACTACTAACTATGGCTACACCTTC. Protein sequence: CASGSVGRTTNYGYTF. Complete variable domain (other parts from reference TRBV12-5 and TRBJ1-2): DARVTQTPRHKVTEMGQEVTMRCQPILGHNTVFWYRQTMMQGLELLAYFRNRAPLDDSGMPKDRFSAEMPDATLATLKIQPSEPRDSAVYFCASGSVGRTTNYGYTFGSGTRLTVV.

The chain employs TRBV7-2 and TRBJ2-7; 8 bases are shared with TRBD1. Germline V gene sequence: CDR1 SGHTA, CDR2 FQGNSA. Germline trimming cut 5 bases from V and 5 bases from J; bases unmatched to any gene: 8. This CDR3 has 14 amino acids. CDR3 DNA sequence: TGTGCCAGCAGCCCCCGAAGACAGGGGAACGAGCAGTACTTC. Translation gives CASSPRRQGNEQYF.

This clone was seen a single time. This chain links TRBV7-8 with TRBJ1-1; no clear D. This CDR3 is 13 amino acids long. Trimming shortened V by 5 bases and J by 3 bases, and 10 bases separated the two germline ends. Per the germline V gene, CDR1 is SGHVS and CDR2 is FQNEAQ. DNA of the CDR3: TGTGCCAGCAGCGGCGACACTTACACTGAAGCTTTCTTT. It codes for CASSGDTYTEAFF.

This clone came up a few times. This chain joins TRBV23-1 and TRBJ1-3; tentatively, D is TRBD1 (5 bases). TRBV23-1 belongs to the ORF category, with a function that is uncertain. V was pared by 8 bases and J by 2 bases, with 13 bases between. The CDR3 consists of 14 residues. The CDR3 sequence is CASRIGEAGNTIYF. CDR3 sequence (DNA): TGCGCCAGCCGAATAGGGGAAGCTGGAAACACCATATATTTT.

The chain is built from TRBV6-1 and TRBJ1-5; no reliable D call. CDR1 is MNHNS and CDR2 is SASEGT in the germline V gene. CDR3 length: 12 amino acids. Trimming took off 5 bases at V and 11 bases at J, with 13 bases between the two ends. In nucleotides, the CDR3 is TGTGCCAGCAGTCCACGTCAAAAGGCCCAGCATTTT. Translation gives CASSPRQKAQHF.

The chain links TRBV27 to TRBJ2-3, with D perhaps matching TRBD1 (6 bases). This CDR3 contains 15 residues. The germline V gene encodes CDR1 MNHEY and CDR2 SMNVEV (reference sequence). Trimming shortened V by 6 bases and J by 2 bases, and 15 bases separated the two germline ends. The CDR3 spells CASSPGQTYTDTQYF. Here the CDR3 DNA reads TGTGCCAGCAGCCCGGGACAAACCTACACAGATACGCAGTATTTT.

V and J are TRBV2 and TRBJ2-3; D is possibly TRBD2 (6 bases). The CDR3 totals 13 residues. CDR1 SNHLY and CDR2 FYNNEI come from the germline V gene. The V and J ends lost 11 bases and 3 bases respectively, with 15 bases between them. The DNA of the CDR3 is TGTGCCGGAGGGAGCGAGAGAACAGATACGCAGTATTTT. Translation: CAGGSERTDTQYF.

V and J are TRBV4-3 and TRBJ1-2, with 9 bases matching TRBD1. The CDR3 totals 17 residues. Germline V gene data show CDR1 as LGHNA and CDR2 as YSLEER. The trim removed 6 bases at V and 3 bases at J, leaving 14 bases unmatched. CDR3 protein: CASSRRGTGLRDYGYTF. CDR3 bases: TGCGCCAGCAGTCGCCGAGGGACAGGGTTAAGGGACTATGGCTACACCTTC.

The chain uses TRBV29-1 and TRBJ2-1; D ambiguous. With 2 bases removed from V and 0 bases from J, the gap between germline ends came to 11 bases. CDR1 and CDR2 from the germline V gene are SQVTM and ANQGSEA. The CDR3 is 15 amino acids. The CDR3 reads CSVESFVSSYNEQFF. The CDR3, as DNA: TGCAGCGTTGAATCCTTCGTTAGCTCCTACAATGAGCAGTTCTTC.

The chain is built from TRBV5-1 and TRBJ1-2; perhaps TRBD1 as D (5 bases). This CDR3 has 15 residues. Germline-derived CDR1 and CDR2 are SGHRS and YFSETQ. The V gene lost 2 bases and the J gene lost 0 bases, with 11 bases spanning the gap. The CDR3 loop is CASSLGAPSNYGYTF. CDR3 nucleotides: TGCGCCAGCAGCTTAGGGGCCCCATCTAACTATGGCTACACCTTC.

The DNA of the CDR3 is TGCAGCGCTAAAGGGATGAGGGGCACTGAAGCTTTCTTT. Translating gives CSAKGMRGTEAFF. The chain recombines TRBV29-1 with TRBJ1-1; D might be TRBD1 (5 bases). Germline V gene data show CDR1 as SQVTM and CDR2 as ANQGSEA. V was trimmed by 7 bases and J by 4 bases, leaving 16 bases between them. This CDR3 spans 13 amino acids.

In its sample, this clone is medium-sized. This chain connects TRBV7-3 to TRBJ2-5, with D possibly matching TRBD2 (5 bases). Germline V gene sequence: CDR1 SGHTA, CDR2 FQGTGA. Trimming stripped 5 bases from V and 5 bases from J, with 18 bases between. This CDR3 region has 15 residues. The chain's CDR3 is CASSPPPDRGETQYF. The CDR3 nucleotides read TGTGCCAGCAGCCCACCCCCAGACCGAGGGGAGACCCAGTACTTC. Full variable domain (outside the CDR3, taken from reference TRBV7-3 and TRBJ2-5): GAGVSQTPSNKVTEKGKYVELRCDPISGHTALYWYRQSLGQGPEFLIYFQGTGAADDSGLPNDRFFAVRPEGSVSTLKIQRTERGDSAVYLCASSPPPDRGETQYFGPGTRLLVL.

The J gene is TRBJ2-2, the V gene TRBV6-5, with TRBD2 as a possible D gene (5 bases). From germline, CDR1 is MNHEY and CDR2 SVGAGI. Trimming removed 8 bases from V and 4 bases from J, with 14 bases in between. The CDR3 sequence is 14 residues long. CDR3 residues: CASAPRASTGELFF. CDR3 in DNA: TGTGCCAGCGCACCGCGGGCGAGCACCGGGGAGCTGTTTTTT.

V and J are TRBV19 and TRBJ1-4; D is ambiguous. The CDR3 is 13 amino acids. Germline loops: CDR1 LNHDA, CDR2 SQIVND (reference sequence). V was shortened by 5 bases and J by 4 bases, with 8 bases between the two germline ends. The CDR3 here is CASSARLNEKLFF. CDR3 DNA sequence: TGTGCCAGTAGTGCTCGGCTTAATGAAAAACTGTTTTTT.

The CDR3 loop is CASSGAQVSYNSPLHF. For the CDR3, the DNA is TGTGCCAGCAGCGGAGCACAGGTCTCCTATAATTCACCCCTCCACTTT. The chain couples TRBV11-2 to TRBJ1-6; a weak D match, TRBD1 (5 bases). V lost 5 bases, J lost 0 bases, and 11 bases lay in between. The CDR3 is 16 residues long. Germline V gene sequence: CDR1 SGHAT, CDR2 FQNNGV.

This clone was found once. The chain carries TRBV7-2 and TRBJ2-5; 7 bases line up with TRBD1. This CDR3 has 14 residues. V shed 5 bases, J shed 0 bases, and the junction held 3 bases outside the gene matches. Germline lookup yields CDR1 SGHTA and CDR2 FQGNSA. CDR3 nucleotides: TGTGCCAGCAGCGGCAGGGGGTACCAAGAGACCCAGTACTTC. Translated, it gives CASSGRGYQETQYF.

This sequence joins TRBV11-2 and TRBJ1-1; tentative D call: TRBD1 (6 bases). Looked up from germline, CDR1 is SGHAT and CDR2 is FQNNGV. V lost 7 bases, J lost 4 bases, and 19 bases lay in between. The CDR3 has 15 residues. This CDR3 is CASTLLRGRITEAFF. CDR3 bases: TGTGCCAGCACCCTTTTAAGGGGGAGAATCACTGAAGCTTTCTTT.